This TCR beta chain appears in the sequencing data of a study of cytomegalovirus exposure and HLA in healthy donors. Whole-study findings and limits: Three CMV-associated chains proved CMV antigen-specific in vitro. Whilst most TCR sequences proved rare, a subset of public TCRs occurred across many donors.

Separate from the approximately 670-subject first cohort was the 120-subject validation cohort, to which the donors belonged. To note about this clone: Its target is unknown.

The V end lost 0 bases, the J end lost 0 bases, and 7 bases lay between the germline ends. The germline CDR1 and CDR2 sequences are SGHRS and YFSETQ. The length of the CDR3 is 15 residues. Profiling relied on immunoSEQ multiplex PCR, and the TCRdb table lists in-frame clones only, not all of them. The repertoire holds about 72,000 clones, around 94% seen once, with 0.55% to 0.8% in the top ten. Source material: PBMCs. The TCR originated in a woman under 30 in good health and CMV-seronegative. The chain is built from TRBV5-1 and TRBJ1-3; D not resolved. CDR3 sequence reads: CASSLGSGSGNTIYF. CDR3 in DNA: TGCGCCAGCAGCTTGGGGTCGGGCTCTGGAAACACCATATATTTT.